The rows below give T cell receptor beta chains drawn from one sample of a study of response to subunit inactivated influenza vaccine. TCRdb passed the RT-PCR reads through MiXCR, listing each CDR3 protein once. The data hold 490,000 or so distinct CDR3 sequences, with about 7.6% observed a single time. The specimen was PBMCs from blood, collected about 23 months after vaccination. The receptors originated from a man aged 45 to 70 who received an inactivated influenza vaccine. The CDR3 runs from the conserved cysteine through the conserved F or W. A D gene is named only where the DNA matches it firmly. Some rows mark clone size as missing; the rest say once, few, many or name a class of expanded clone.

>many|TRBJ2-3|TRBV18|.
TGTGCCAGCTCACCAGCAGATACGCAGTATTTT
CASSPADTQYF
>few|TRBJ2-3|TRBV12-3/TRBV12-4|.
TGTGCCAGCAGTTTCGGGTGGGGGGCTAGCACAGATACGCAGTATTTT
CASSFGWGASTDTQYF
>.|TRBJ1-5|TRBV18|TRBD1
TGTGCCAGCTCAATGGGACAGTTTGATCAGCCCCAGCATTTT
CASSMGQFDQPQHF
>many|TRBJ1-1|TRBV12-3/TRBV12-4|TRBD1
TGTGCCAGCGGGGCCAAGGACAGGGGGCACACTGAAGCTTTCTTT
CASGAKDRGHTEAFF
>few|TRBJ2-1|TRBV7-2|.
TGTGCCAGCAGCCCCCGGAACCACAATGAGCAGTTCTTC
CASSPRNHNEQFF
>.|TRBJ1-1|TRBV3-1|.
TGTGCCAGCAGCCCCTATGCGGGCACTGAAGCTTTCTTT
CASSPYAGTEAFF
>many|TRBJ1-6|TRBV7-9|.
TGTGCCAGCAGCCCTAGCAGCGGGCCCCTCCACTTT
CASSPSSGPLHF
>many|TRBJ1-6|TRBV30|.
TGTGCCTGGAGTTCCGGGACCGGAGGTTCACCCCTCCACTTT
CAWSSGTGGSPLHF
>.|TRBJ2-7|TRBV7-6|.
TGTGCCAGCAGCTCCGTCCAGGGGCCCTACGAGCAGTACTTC
CASSSVQGPYEQYF
>few|TRBJ2-3|TRBV7-2|TRBD2
TGTGCCAGCAGCCCGGGAGGTATCACAGATACGCAGTATTTT
CASSPGGITDTQYF
>few|TRBJ2-7|TRBV20-1|.
TGCAGTGCCATCACTCTATCGGGTTACTCCTACGAGCAGTACTTC
CSAITLSGYSYEQYF
>.|TRBJ2-1|TRBV20-1|TRBD2
TGCAGTGCTCCGGGACTATTCCCTCCCAATGAGCAGTTCTTC
CSAPGLFPPNEQFF
>few|TRBJ2-5|TRBV12-3/TRBV12-4|.
TGTGCCAGCAGTTTGGTGACAGAGCAAGAGACCCAGTACTTC
CASSLVTEQETQYF
>.|TRBJ1-2|TRBV5-1|.
TGCGCCAGCAGTTTGTCCCGCGGGCAGAGTTATGGCTACACCTTC
CASSLSRGQSYGYTF
>few|TRBJ2-2|TRBV5-5|.
TGTGCCAGCAGCTTCCGGGTCGGGACCGGGGAGCTGTTTTTT
CASSFRVGTGELFF
>many|TRBJ2-1|TRBV5-1|.
TGCGCCAGCAGCTTTCGGCAGTACAATGAGCAGTTCTTC
CASSFRQYNEQFF
>few|TRBJ2-4|TRBV5-6|TRBD1
TGTGCCAGCAGCTCCAGACTAGGACAGGGTTGGGAAAACATTCAGTACTTC
CASSSRLGQGWENIQYF
>many|TRBJ2-5|TRBV18|TRBD1
TGTGCCAGCTCAGACAGGGGGGAGACCCAGTACTTC
CASSDRGETQYF
>many|TRBJ2-3|TRBV2|TRBD1
TGTGCCAGCAGGGTAAGGGGGCAAGATACGCAGTATTTT
CASRVRGQDTQYF
>few|TRBJ2-7|TRBV14|.
TGTGCCAGCAGCCACGCGGCGGGGCAAAACTACGAGCAGTACTTC
CASSHAAGQNYEQYF
>many|TRBJ1-1|TRBV5-1|.
TGCGCCAGCAGCTTGGATGGTCGCGTGAACACTGAAGCTTTCTTT
CASSLDGRVNTEAFF
>.|TRBJ2-1|TRBV4-3|TRBD2
TGCGCCAGCAGCCAAGAGTCCGGGGGGTGGTTCAATGAGCAGTTCTTC
CASSQESGGWFNEQFF
>once|TRBJ2-3|TRBV5-1|TRBD2
TGCGCCAGCAGCGGCGGGGGGGCCCGTCCAAATACGCAGTATTTT
CASSGGGARPNTQYF
>.|TRBJ2-1|TRBV6-2/TRBV6-3|.
TGTGCCAGCAACATACAGGGCTTTGAAAATGAGCAGTTCTTC
CASNIQGFENEQFF
>.|TRBJ2-7|TRBV20-1|.
TGCAGTGCTAGTGTCCGGGGTAACTACGAGCAGTACTTC
CSASVRGNYEQYF
>many|TRBJ2-2|TRBV29-1|TRBD2
TGCAGCGTTGAAGGACTAGCGGGAGTTAACGGGGAGCTGTTTTTT
CSVEGLAGVNGELFF
>few|TRBJ2-1|TRBV29-1|.
TGCAGCGTTGACGGTGGGACCACATCCTACAATGAGCAGTTCTTC
CSVDGGTTSYNEQFF
>many|TRBJ1-5|TRBV6-1|TRBD1
TGTGCCAGCATATTAGGCAGGGGGAATCAGCCCCAGCATTTT
CASILGRGNQPQHF
>.|TRBJ1-2|TRBV5-6|TRBD1
TGTGCCAGCAGCTCGGACAGGGAGGGCATCGGCTACACCTTC
CASSSDREGIGYTF
>few|TRBJ2-7|TRBV7-2|.
TGTGCCAGCAGCCCTATCTGGCTCTCCTACGAGCAGTACTTC
CASSPIWLSYEQYF
>few|TRBJ1-1|TRBV6-5|.
TGTGCCAGCAGTTATGGGGGGGCGACAGGACTGAACACTGAAGCTTTCTTT
CASSYGGATGLNTEAFF
>few|TRBJ1-3|TRBV28|.
TGTGCCAGCAGTGGTCCCGGGACAGGAAACACCATATATTTT
CASSGPGTGNTIYF
>.|TRBJ2-3|TRBV7-2|TRBD2
TGTGCCAGCAGGGGCGGGAGGGTTGGCTCAGATACGCAGTATTTT
CASRGGRVGSDTQYF
>many|TRBJ2-7|TRBV2|.
TGTGCCAGCAAGGAGGGTTACAGGTTGGACGAGCAGTACTTC
CASKEGYRLDEQYF
>.|TRBJ2-5|TRBV14|.
TGTGCCAGCAGCAAAGAAAGGGGGCAAGAGACCCAGTACTTC
CASSKERGQETQYF
>.|TRBJ2-7|TRBV7-9|TRBD2
TGTGCCAGCAGCTCCATCGGACTAGCTGGGTCCAGGGAGCAGTACTTC
CASSSIGLAGSREQYF
>few|TRBJ2-7|TRBV10-2|.
TGCGCCAGCAGGACTCGGGACTCCCTCAGCGAGCAGTACTTC
CASRTRDSLSEQYF
>few|TRBJ2-7|TRBV10-3|.
TGTGCCGCCCGGGACACCTTAACCTACGAGCAGTACTTC
CAARDTLTYEQYF
>.|TRBJ2-1|TRBV10-3|TRBD2
TGTGCCATCAGTCTAGCGGGGGGAAACAATGAGCAGTTCTTC
CAISLAGGNNEQFF
>few|TRBJ1-2|TRBV2|.
TGTGCCAGCAGTGAAAGCAGGGCGCGCTACACCTTC
CASSESRARYTF
>.|TRBJ2-7|TRBV27|TRBD1
TGTGCCAGCAGTACGACAGGGTTTGGCTACGAGCAGTACTTC
CASSTTGFGYEQYF
>many|TRBJ1-4|TRBV7-9|.
TGTGCCAGCGGCAGGGTCGAGGATGAAAAACTGTTTTTT
CASGRVEDEKLFF
>.|TRBJ2-1|TRBV21-1|.
TGTGCCAGCAGCAAAGTAAAAGGGCCCCCCGCTTACAATGAGCAGTTCTTC
CASSKVKGPPAYNEQFF
>many|TRBJ2-5|TRBV11-2|.
TGTGCCAGCAGCTTAGTAGCTCAAGAGACCCAGTACTTC
CASSLVAQETQYF
>.|TRBJ1-1|TRBV5-5|.
TGTGCCAGCAACAAAGGAAGGGTCATGAACACTGAAGCTTTCTTT
CASNKGRVMNTEAFF
>few|TRBJ2-3|TRBV6-5|.
TGTGCCAGCAGTTACGCGCAGCACACAGATACGCAGTATTTT
CASSYAQHTDTQYF
>.|TRBJ1-5|TRBV21-1|.
TGTGCCAGCAGCAAAGGCTGTCCCGGGGAACGACGACACCCCCGCGAGCCCCAGCATTTT
CASSKGCPGERRHPREPQHF
>many|TRBJ2-3|TRBV7-6|.
TGTGCCAGCAGCTTAGGGTTCCAACACAACACAGATACGCAGTATTTT
CASSLGFQHNTDTQYF
>many|TRBJ1-1|TRBV18|.
TGTGCCACCTCGTTGATGGACACTGAAGCTTTCTTT
CATSLMDTEAFF
>.|TRBJ2-7|TRBV5-1|.
TGCGCCAGCAGCTTACAGGGTTTCTCCTACGAGCAGTACTTC
CASSLQGFSYEQYF
>few|TRBJ2-3|TRBV5-5|.
TGTGCCAGCAGCGTGCTGGGGGATGCCACAGATACGCAGTATTTT
CASSVLGDATDTQYF
>.|TRBJ2-3|TRBV13|TRBD2
TGTGCCAGCAGCTTATTAGCGGGAGTTGCAGATACGCAGTATTTT
CASSLLAGVADTQYF
>.|TRBJ2-1|TRBV5-1|TRBD2
TGCGCCAGCAGCGGACTAGCGGGGGAACATAATGAGCAGTTCTTC
CASSGLAGEHNEQFF
>many|TRBJ1-6|TRBV4-2|.
TGTGCCAGCAGCCAAGTGTTCGCGGCCGGGGGGGATTCACCCCTCCACTTT
CASSQVFAAGGDSPLHF
>few|TRBJ2-3|TRBV4-2|.
TGTGCCAGCAGCCAAGATCGGGGGTTAGCAACGCAGTATTTT
CASSQDRGLATQYF
>.|TRBJ2-7|TRBV3-1|TRBD2
TGTGCCAGCAGCCAGTTCCCCCCTCAAGCGGGAGCCCTCTACGAGCAGTACTTC
CASSQFPPQAGALYEQYF
>few|TRBJ2-7|TRBV29-1|TRBD1
TGCAGCGTTTTAGATAGGTCGGACAGGGGGCCGAGCTCCTACGAGCAGTACTTC
CSVLDRSDRGPSSYEQYF